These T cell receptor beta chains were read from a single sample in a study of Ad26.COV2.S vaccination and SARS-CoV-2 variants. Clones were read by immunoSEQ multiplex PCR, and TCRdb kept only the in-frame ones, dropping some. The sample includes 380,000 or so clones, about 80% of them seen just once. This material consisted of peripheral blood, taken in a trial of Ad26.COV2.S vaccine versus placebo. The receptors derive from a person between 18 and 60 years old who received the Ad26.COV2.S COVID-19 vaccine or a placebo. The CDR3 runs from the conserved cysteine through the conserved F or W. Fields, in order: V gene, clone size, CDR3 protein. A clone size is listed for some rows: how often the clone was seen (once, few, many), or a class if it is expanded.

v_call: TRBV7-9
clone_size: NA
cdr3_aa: CATSSWGERQFF

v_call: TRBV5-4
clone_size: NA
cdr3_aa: CASSPEVSYNEQFF

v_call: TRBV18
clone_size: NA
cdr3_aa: CASSPQGPGNTIYF

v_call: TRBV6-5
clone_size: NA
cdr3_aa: CASSYADRAYSYEQYF

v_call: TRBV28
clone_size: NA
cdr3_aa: CASSSKTKSGVAKNIQYF

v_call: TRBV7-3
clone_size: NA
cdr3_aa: CASSAGNTGADTQYF

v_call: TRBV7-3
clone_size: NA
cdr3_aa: CASSLSPRLAGNTDTQYF

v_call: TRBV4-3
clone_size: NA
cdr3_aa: CASSQVLIQGTTDTQYF

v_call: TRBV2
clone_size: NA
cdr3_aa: CASSGGRTDTQYF

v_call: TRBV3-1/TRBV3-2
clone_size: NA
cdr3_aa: CASSQEAAGGVSQETQYF

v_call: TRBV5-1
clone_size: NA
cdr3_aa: CASSLTGKTEQFF

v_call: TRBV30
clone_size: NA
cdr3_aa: CACLLAGGYNEQFF

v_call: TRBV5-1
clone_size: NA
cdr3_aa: CASSPRAGTVNTEAFF

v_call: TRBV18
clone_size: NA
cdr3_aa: CASCIKSTGTEAFF

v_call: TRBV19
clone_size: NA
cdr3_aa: CASSIGQGSSYEQYF

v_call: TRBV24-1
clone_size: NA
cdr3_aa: CATSDPSRGRGGELFF

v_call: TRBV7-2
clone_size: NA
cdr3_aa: CASSPQVGTDTQYF

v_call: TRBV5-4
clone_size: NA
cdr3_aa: CASSRFRTSGGAETQYF

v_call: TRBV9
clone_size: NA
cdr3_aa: CASSVASGPTYEQYF

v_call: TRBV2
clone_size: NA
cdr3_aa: CASGKKGGEISPLHF

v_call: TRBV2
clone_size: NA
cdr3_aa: CATSLAGQETQYF

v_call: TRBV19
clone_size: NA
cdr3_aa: CASSPDASTEAFF

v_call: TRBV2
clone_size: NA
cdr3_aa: CASSEGRGDYDQPQHF

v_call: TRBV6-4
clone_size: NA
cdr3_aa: CASSDSAGNSEQYF

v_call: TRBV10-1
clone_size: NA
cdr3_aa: CASSPTSGSTDTQYF

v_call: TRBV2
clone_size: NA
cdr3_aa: CASSEGRGGWADTQYF

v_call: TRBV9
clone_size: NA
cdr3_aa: CASSGPLPPHIQYF

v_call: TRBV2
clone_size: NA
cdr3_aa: CASSELGLIAKNIQYF

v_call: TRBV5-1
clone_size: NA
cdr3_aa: CASSLDSKNIQYF

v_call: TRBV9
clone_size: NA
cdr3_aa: CASSVVAGHSYNEQFF

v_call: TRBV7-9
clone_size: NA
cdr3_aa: CASSLAGVNYGYTF

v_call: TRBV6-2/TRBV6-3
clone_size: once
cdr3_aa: CASSYRAAIAKNIQYF